The clone carrying this TCR beta chain came up many times. The data were taken from a study of shared clonotypes between healthy human individuals. With V trimmed by 6 bases and J by 0 bases, 6 bases remained unmatched. Germline lookup yields CDR1 LNHDA and CDR2 SQIVND (reference sequence). The CDR3 runs to 15 residues. TCRdb keeps only in-frame clones here, not all; method: immunoSEQ multiplex PCR. The data show about 1 million clones, with under 80% seen just once and around 1.5% held by the top ten. Sequenced: memory CD4+ T cells sorted from blood. Subset specified: CD45RA-negative fraction. The TCR sequence derives from a man aged 18 to 30 in good health. The gene calls are TRBV19 and TRBJ2-5, with TRBD2 identical over 8 bases. CDR3 loop: CASRPERGNQETQYF. The DNA of the CDR3 is TGTGCCAGTAGACCAGAGCGGGGGAACCAAGAGACCCAGTACTTC.